Many counts were recorded for the clone carrying this T cell receptor beta chain. Its cognate antigen is unknown. Naive CD8 T cell sorting was performed on the CD8+CD4-CCR7+CD45RA+ phenotype. TCRdb passed the PCR reads through MiXCR, listing each CDR3 protein once. The sample has about half a million distinct CDR3 sequences, 25% seen once. This sample was taken from a study of molecular identifiers for immune sequencing clone quantification. On the study more broadly: Replicate RNA from roughly 21,000 or 96,000 naive CD8 T cells formed five aliquots; four were sequenced. Study conclusions and caveats: One million naive cells reportedly did not prevent detection of spiked Jurkat TCR RNA from one cell. Over 97% of effector molecules, but under 1% in naive cells, were held by clones with more than 20 RNA copies.

V shed 3 bases and J shed 5 bases, with 10 bases lying between them. Germline values: CDR1 SQVTM, CDR2 ANQGSEA. This CDR3 contains 13 residues. The sample consisted of naive CD8+ T cells from blood, with Jurkat cell RNA spiked in. This sample's subset: FACS-sorted CD8+CD4-CCR7+CD45RA+ naive T cells. This TCR was recovered from a human donor in good health. Some libraries in this study had Jurkat cell RNA spiked in. This chain links TRBV29-1 with TRBJ2-2, with TRBD2 as a possible D gene (6 bases). CDR3 amino acids: CSVEGLQTGELFF. DNA for the CDR3: TGCAGCGTTGAGGGACTTCAAACCGGGGAGCTGTTTTTT.